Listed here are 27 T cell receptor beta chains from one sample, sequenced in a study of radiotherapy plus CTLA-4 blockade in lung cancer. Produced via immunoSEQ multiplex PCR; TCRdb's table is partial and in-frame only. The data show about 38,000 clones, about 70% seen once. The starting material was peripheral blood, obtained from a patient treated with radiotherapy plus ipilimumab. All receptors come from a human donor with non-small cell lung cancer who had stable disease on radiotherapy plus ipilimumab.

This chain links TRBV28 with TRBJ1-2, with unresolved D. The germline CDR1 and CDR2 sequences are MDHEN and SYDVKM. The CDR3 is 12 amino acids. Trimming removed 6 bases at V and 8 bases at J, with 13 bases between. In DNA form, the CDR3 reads TGTGCCAGCAGCCCTGACACGCCGGGCTACACCTTC. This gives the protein CASSPDTPGYTF.

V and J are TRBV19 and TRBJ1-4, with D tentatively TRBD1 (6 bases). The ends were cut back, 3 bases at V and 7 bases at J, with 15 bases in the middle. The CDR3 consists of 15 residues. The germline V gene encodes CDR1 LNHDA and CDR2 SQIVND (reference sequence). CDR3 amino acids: CASSMSGGGVEKLFF. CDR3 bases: TGTGCCAGTAGTATGAGCGGGGGGGGCGTTGAAAAACTGTTTTTT.

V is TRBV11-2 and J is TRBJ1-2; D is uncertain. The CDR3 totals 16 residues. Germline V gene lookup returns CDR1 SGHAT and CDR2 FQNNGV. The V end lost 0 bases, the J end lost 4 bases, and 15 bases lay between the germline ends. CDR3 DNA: TGTGCCAGCAGCTTAGATCCGGCAGAAGGAAGCTATGGCTACACCTTC. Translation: CASSLDPAEGSYGYTF.

The chain's CDR3 is CASSSGSNQPQHF. The CDR3 coding sequence is TGCGCCAGCAGCTCGGGGAGCAATCAGCCCCAGCATTTT. This sequence joins TRBV5-1 and TRBJ1-5; D uncertain. This CDR3 contains 13 residues. The V gene's germline CDR1 is SGHRS and CDR2 YFSETQ. Trimming took off 3 bases at V and 1 base at J, with 5 bases between the two ends.

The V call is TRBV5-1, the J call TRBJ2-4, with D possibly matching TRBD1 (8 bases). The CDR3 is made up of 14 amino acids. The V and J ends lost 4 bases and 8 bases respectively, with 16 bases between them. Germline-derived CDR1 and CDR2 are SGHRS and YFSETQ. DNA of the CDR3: TGCGCCAGCAGCGCGGGACAGGCGGGGGACATTCAGTACTTC. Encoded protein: CASSAGQAGDIQYF.

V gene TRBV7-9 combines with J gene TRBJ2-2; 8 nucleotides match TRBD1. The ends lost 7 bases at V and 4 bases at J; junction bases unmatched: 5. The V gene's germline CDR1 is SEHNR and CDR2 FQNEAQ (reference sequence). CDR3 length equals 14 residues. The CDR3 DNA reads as TGTGCCAGCATTATACAGGGGGGCACCGGGGAGCTGTTTTTT. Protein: CASIIQGGTGELFF.

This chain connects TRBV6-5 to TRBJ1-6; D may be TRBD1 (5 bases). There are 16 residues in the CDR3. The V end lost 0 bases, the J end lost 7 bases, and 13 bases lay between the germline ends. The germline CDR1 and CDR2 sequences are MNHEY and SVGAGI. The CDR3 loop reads CASSYSKGYGNSPLHF. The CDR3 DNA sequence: TGTGCCAGCAGTTACTCGAAGGGGTACGGAAATTCACCCCTCCACTTT.

CDR3 residues: CASSLGAGGEAFF. CDR3 DNA sequence: TGCGCCAGCAGCTTGGGGGCCGGGGGTGAAGCTTTCTTT. This chain uses TRBV5-1 with TRBJ1-1; TRBD1 is a possible D gene (5 bases). The CDR3 loop spans 13 amino acids. Germline V gene lookup returns CDR1 SGHRS and CDR2 YFSETQ. The ends were cut back, 0 bases at V and 7 bases at J, with 10 bases in the middle.

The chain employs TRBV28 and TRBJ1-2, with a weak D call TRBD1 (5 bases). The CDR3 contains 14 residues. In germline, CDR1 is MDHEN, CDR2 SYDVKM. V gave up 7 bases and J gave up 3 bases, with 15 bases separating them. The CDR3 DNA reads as TGTGCCAGCACAACTGGAGAGGGGTACTATGGCTACACCTTC. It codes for CASTTGEGYYGYTF.

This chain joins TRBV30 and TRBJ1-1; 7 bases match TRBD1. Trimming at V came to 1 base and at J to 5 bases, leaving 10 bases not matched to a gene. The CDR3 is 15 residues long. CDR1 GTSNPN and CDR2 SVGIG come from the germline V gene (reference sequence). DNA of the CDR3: TGTGCCTGGAGTGGACAGGGATATGGGGAAACTGAAGCTTTCTTT. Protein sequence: CAWSGQGYGETEAFF.

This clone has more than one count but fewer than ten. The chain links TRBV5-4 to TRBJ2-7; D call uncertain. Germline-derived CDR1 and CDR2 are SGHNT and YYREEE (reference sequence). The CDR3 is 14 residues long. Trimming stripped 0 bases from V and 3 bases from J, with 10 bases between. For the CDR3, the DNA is TGTGCCAGCAGCTTGGCCGGGTATGGCTACGAGCAGTACTTC. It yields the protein CASSLAGYGYEQYF.

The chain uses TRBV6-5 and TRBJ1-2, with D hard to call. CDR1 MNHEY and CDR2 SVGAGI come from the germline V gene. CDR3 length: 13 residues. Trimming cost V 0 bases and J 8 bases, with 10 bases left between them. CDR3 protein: CASSYSAGLGYTF. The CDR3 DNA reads TGTGCCAGCAGTTACTCAGCCGGCCTCGGCTACACCTTC.

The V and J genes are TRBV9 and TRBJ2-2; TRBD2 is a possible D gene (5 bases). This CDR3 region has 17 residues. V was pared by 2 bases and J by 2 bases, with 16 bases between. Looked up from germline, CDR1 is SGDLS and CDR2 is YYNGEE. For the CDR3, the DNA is TGTGCCAGCAGCGTTGACCCCCTTGGGAGCAACACCGGGGAGCTGTTTTTT. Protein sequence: CASSVDPLGSNTGELFF.

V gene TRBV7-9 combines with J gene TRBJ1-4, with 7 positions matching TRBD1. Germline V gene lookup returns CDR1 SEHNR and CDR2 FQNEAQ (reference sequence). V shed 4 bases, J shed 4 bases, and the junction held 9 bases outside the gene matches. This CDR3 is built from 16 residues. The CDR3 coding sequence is TGTGCCAGCAGCTACGGACAGGCCCTTGATAATGAAAAACTGTTTTTT. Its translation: CASSYGQALDNEKLFF.

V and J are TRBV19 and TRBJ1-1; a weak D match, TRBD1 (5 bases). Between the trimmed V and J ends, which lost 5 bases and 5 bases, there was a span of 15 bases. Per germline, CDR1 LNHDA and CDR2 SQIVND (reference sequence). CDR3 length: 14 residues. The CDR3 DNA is TGTGCCAGTAGTCCCCGGAGGGAGGGGACTGAAGCTTTCTTT. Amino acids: CASSPRREGTEAFF.

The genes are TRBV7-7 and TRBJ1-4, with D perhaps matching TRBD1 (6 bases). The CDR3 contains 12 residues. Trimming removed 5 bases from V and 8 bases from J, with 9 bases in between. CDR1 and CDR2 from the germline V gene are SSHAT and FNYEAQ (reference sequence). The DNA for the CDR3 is TGTGCCAGCAGCCCCGGGGGCGAAAAACTGTTTTTT. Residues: CASSPGGEKLFF. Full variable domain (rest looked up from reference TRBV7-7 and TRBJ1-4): GAGVSQSPRYKVTKRGQDVTLRCDPISSHATLYWYQQALGQGPEFLTYFNYEAQPDKSGLPSDRFSAERPEGSISTLTIQRTEQRDSAMYRCASSPGGEKLFFGSGTQLSVL.

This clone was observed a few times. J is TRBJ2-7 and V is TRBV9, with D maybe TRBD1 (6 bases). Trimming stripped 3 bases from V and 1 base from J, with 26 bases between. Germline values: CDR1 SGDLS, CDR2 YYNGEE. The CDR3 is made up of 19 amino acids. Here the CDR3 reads CASSEREITGNDRSYEQYF. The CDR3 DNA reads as TGTGCCAGCAGCGAACGTGAGATTACAGGGAACGATCGGTCCTACGAGCAGTACTTC.

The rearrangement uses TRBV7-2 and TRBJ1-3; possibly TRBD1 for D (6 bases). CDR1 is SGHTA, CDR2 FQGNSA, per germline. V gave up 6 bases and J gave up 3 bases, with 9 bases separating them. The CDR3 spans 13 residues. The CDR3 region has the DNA TGTGCCAGCAGGGCGGACAGTGGAAACACCATATATTTT. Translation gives CASRADSGNTIYF.

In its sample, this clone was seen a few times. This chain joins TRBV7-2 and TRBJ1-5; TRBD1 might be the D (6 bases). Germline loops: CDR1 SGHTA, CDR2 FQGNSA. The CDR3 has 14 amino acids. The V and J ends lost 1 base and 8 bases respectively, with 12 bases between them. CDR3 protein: CASSLERGLKPQHF. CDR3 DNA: TGTGCCAGCAGCTTAGAAAGGGGGTTGAAGCCCCAGCATTTT. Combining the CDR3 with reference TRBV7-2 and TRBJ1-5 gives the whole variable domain GAGVSQSPSNKVTEKGKDVELRCDPISGHTALYWYRQSLGQGLEFLIYFQGNSAPDKSGLPSDRFSAERTGGSVSTLTIQRTQQEDSAVYLCASSLERGLKPQHFGDGTRLSIL.

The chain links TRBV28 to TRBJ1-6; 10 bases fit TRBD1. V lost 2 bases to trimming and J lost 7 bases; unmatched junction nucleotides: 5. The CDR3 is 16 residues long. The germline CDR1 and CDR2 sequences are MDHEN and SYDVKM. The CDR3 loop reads CASSLRMGQGNSPLHF. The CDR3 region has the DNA TGTGCCAGCAGTTTAAGAATGGGACAGGGGAATTCACCCCTCCACTTT.

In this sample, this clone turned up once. The CDR3 loop is CAGTTGTTDTQYF. As DNA, the CDR3 is TGTGCCGGGACGACAGGGACCACAGATACGCAGTATTTT. The chain links TRBV7-9 to TRBJ2-3, with TRBD1 matching 7 bases. The CDR3 is made up of 13 amino acids. The V and J ends lost 11 bases and 2 bases, in that order; junction bases with no gene match: 7. Germline V gene data show CDR1 as SEHNR and CDR2 as FQNEAQ (reference sequence).

The CDR3 DNA is TGTGCCAGCAGCTTCAGTTCTAGCACAGATACGCAGTATTTT. It translates to CASSFSSSTDTQYF. The chain links TRBV11-1 to TRBJ2-3; D is unclear. Deletions cut 3 bases from V and 0 bases from J, with 7 bases between. Looked up from germline, CDR1 is SGHAT and CDR2 is FQDESV (reference sequence). CDR3 length: 14 amino acids.

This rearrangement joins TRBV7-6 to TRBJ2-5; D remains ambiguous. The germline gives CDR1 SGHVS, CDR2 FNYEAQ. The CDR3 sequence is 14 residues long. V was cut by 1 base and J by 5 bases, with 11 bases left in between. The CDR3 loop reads CASSLGSPGETQYF. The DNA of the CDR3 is TGTGCCAGCAGCTTAGGATCGCCGGGCGAGACCCAGTACTTC.

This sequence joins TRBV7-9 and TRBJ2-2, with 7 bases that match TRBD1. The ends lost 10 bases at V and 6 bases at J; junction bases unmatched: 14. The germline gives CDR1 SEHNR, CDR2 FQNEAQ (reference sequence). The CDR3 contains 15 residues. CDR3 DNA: TGTGCCACAGACAGGGTGCAGGGGGTCGCCGGGGAGCTGTTTTTT. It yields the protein CATDRVQGVAGELFF.

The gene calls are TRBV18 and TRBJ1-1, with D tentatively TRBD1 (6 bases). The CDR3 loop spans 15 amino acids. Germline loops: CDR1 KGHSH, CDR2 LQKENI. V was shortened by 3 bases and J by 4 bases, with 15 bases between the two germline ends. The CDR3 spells CASSPEGGGATEAFF. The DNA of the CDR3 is TGTGCCAGCTCACCCGAGGGGGGAGGAGCCACTGAAGCTTTCTTT.

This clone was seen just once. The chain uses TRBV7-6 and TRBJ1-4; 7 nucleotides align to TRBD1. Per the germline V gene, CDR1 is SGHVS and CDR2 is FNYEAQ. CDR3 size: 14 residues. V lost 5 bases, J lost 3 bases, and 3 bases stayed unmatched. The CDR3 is CASSRGGSNEKLFF. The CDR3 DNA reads TGTGCCAGCAGCCGAGGGGGCTCTAATGAAAAACTGTTTTTT.

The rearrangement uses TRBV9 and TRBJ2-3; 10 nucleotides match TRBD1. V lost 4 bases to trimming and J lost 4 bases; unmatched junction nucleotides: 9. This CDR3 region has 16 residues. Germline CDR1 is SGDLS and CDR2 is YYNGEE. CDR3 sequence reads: CASSPRDRGLSDTQYF. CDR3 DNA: TGTGCCAGCAGCCCCCGGGACAGGGGTTTATCAGATACGCAGTATTTT.